This entry concerns a single T cell receptor (beta chain). The sample originates from a study of blood T cell repertoires in COVID-19. Study details: COVID-19 samples collected from the United States, Italy and Spain covered acute and convalescent phases.

The V end lost 1 base, the J end lost 1 base, and 10 bases lay between the germline ends. Germline V CDR1 and CDR2: SGHTA, FQGTGA. The CDR3 length is 15 residues. Under the authors' procedure: Amplification of reference gene primers was used by the study to estimate nucleated cell counts. Sequencing was performed with immunoSEQ multiplex PCR; in TCRdb, only in-frame clones are kept and a portion is missing. V and J calls and clone size are copied from that table; D and trimming were computed from the DNA. The repertoire holds 310,000 or so clones, with 75% to 90% as singletons. Those who participated ranged in age from roughly 18 to 89 years and resided in under 25 US areas. Self-reported history from a screening survey and questionnaire set each donor's cohort.

The chain carries TRBV7-3 and TRBJ1-1; no reliable D call. Material for sequencing was PBMCs or T cells enriched from blood (not recorded which). The TCR was taken from a woman in her thirties or forties who had recovered from COVID-19. CDR3 sequence (DNA): TGTGCCAGCAGCTTAATCGGGGAGGCGAACACTGAAGCTTTCTTT. Its translation is CASSLIGEANTEAFF. The complete variable domain, with remaining parts taken from reference TRBV7-3 and TRBJ1-1, reads GAGVSQTPSNKVTEKGKYVELRCDPISGHTALYWYRQSLGQGPEFLIYFQGTGAADDSGLPNDRFFAVRPEGSVSTLKIQRTERGDSAVYLCASSLIGEANTEAFFGQGTRLTVV.